The entry below gives a single T cell receptor (beta chain) sequence along with its context. It lacks a known antigen. With a much larger clone just one base away, this may be a read error. This entry is derived from a study of molecular identifiers for immune sequencing clone quantification (dated by TCRdb to 2017 to 2018). Describing the broader study: For a replicate experiment, the RNA from either around 20,000 or 99,000 naive CD8 T cells was divided into five aliquots, and four of those aliquots went on to sequencing. CD8 T cells were used in a methods study to benchmark molecular-identifier clustering-based TCR repertoire sequencing (MIDCIRS) and TCR RNA copy counting.

Findings and caveats that apply to the study as a whole: Modeling estimated roughly 3.2 recovered TCR RNA copies per cell, compared with approximately 10 by digital PCR, which implies 25% to 30% capture efficiency. Without barcode sub-clustering, chimeric consensus sequences inflated TCR diversity; chimeras reached as high as 47%. In CMV-specific effector cells, over 98% of molecules were held by clones above 20 RNA copies, whereas under 1% of molecules were held by such clones in naive cells. The sizes of highly expanded clones could end up underestimated when identical TCR molecules share a barcode. The naive libraries included spiked-in Jurkat TCR RNA (more than nine copies' worth), and this Jurkat TCR RNA is not part of the donor repertoire. Even against a background of 750,000 to 1,000,000 naive CD8 T cells, spiked-in Jurkat TCR RNA amounting to a single cell's worth was reported to be detectable.

The CDR3 runs 15 amino acids, cysteine and phenylalanine included. The sequence is cut down to CDR3 DNA, 45 bases in frame from base 1. Sequences MDHEN (CDR1) and SYDVKM (CDR2) are obtained from the germline V gene. At the junction V is shortened by 3 bases and J by 3 bases; bases outside the gene matches: 6. Naive CD8 T cell libraries were made from roughly 21,000 to 960,000 sorted cells using 10%, 30% or 50% of purified RNA. On a BD FACSAria II, naive CD8 T cells were FACS-sorted as CD8+CD4-CCR7+CD45RA+ and collected into RLT Plus buffer. Roughly ten TCR copies' worth of Jurkat RNA were spiked into about 19,000-1,000,000 naive CD8 T cell samples to test detection sensitivity. Enrichment of CD8 T cells was done with RosetteSep CD8+ T Cell Enrichment Cocktail plus Ficoll-Paque, and ACK red cell lysis came afterward. Library creation used PCR. The sequencer was an Illumina HiSeq 4000. Bulk TCR libraries were made following a previously described method, with the TCR primers given in Table S5. Total RNA was purified with the Qiagen AllPrep DNA/RNA kit. Before analysis, reads from multiple sequencing runs of the same library were pooled. On the study's bioinformatics: Reads were retained only if their TCR constant sequence matched exactly, and those retained reads were trimmed to 150 nt and grouped according to their 12-nt molecular barcodes. Reads inside each barcode group were sub-clustered using a 15% Levenshtein threshold, and a quality-weighted consensus sequence was constructed for each RNA molecule. Non-functional sequences were removed, as were lower-count sequences one edit away from another. Based on fitting two negative binomial distributions, any barcode sub-cluster with under 20% of the maximum read count was discarded. TCRdb itself trimmed the public reads at Q25 with fastp, ran MiXCR and retained productive beta chains. A single entry per CDR3 protein holds the most common genes and DNA from its merged rows. Clone size and V and J calls follow TCRdb, not the original study. The sample profile shows hundreds of thousands of distinct CDR3 sequences; less than 20% of them were found once. Roughly 0.83% of the sample is held by the ten biggest clonotypes.

This TCR was recovered from a human donor in good health. Some libraries in this study had Jurkat cell RNA spiked in. The chain is made from TRBV28 and TRBJ2-7, with TRBD2 identical over 9 junction bases. Specimen: naive CD8+ T cells from blood, with Jurkat cell RNA spiked in. In light of the paper, this sample's cell subset or site label describes: FACS-sorted CD8+CD4-CCR7+CD45RA+ naive T cells. At the DNA level, the sequence is TGTGCCAGCAGTTTTAGCGGGAGAAACCTCTACGAGCAGTACTTC. This yields the protein CASSFSGRNLYEQYF.